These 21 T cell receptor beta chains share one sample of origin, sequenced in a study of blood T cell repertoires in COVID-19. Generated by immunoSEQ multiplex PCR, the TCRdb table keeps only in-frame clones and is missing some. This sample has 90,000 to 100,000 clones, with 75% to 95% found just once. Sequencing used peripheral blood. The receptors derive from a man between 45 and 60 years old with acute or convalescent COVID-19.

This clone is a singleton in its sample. The CDR3 DNA is TGTGCCAGCAGCTTATCGGGGGGTAGCAATCAGCCCCAGCATTTT. Translating it yields CASSLSGGSNQPQHF. The chain couples TRBV7-2 to TRBJ1-5; D possibly corresponds to TRBD1 (5 bases). The CDR3 is 15 residues long. Per germline, CDR1 SGHTA and CDR2 FQGNSA. The V and J ends lost 2 bases and 0 bases respectively, with 8 bases between them.

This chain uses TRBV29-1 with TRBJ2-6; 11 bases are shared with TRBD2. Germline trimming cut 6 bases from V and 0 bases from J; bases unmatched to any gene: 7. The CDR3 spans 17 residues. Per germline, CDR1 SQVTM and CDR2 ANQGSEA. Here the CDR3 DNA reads TGCAGCGTCGCGGGACTAGCGGACTCCTCTGGGGCCAACGTCCTGACTTTC. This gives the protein CSVAGLADSSGANVLTF.

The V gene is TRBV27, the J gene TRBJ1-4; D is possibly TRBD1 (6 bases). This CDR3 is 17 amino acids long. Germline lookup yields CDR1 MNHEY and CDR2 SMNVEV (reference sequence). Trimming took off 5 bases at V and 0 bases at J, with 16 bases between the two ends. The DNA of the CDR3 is TGTGCCAGCAGTCTCCCCGTGGACAGAGCAACTAATGAAAAACTGTTTTTT. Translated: CASSLPVDRATNEKLFF. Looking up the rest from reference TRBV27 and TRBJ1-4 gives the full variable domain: EAQVTQNPRYLITVTGKKLTVTCSQNMNHEYMSWYRQDPGLGLRQIYYSMNVEVTDKGDVPEGYKVSRKEKRNFPLILESPSPNQTSLYFCASSLPVDRATNEKLFFGSGTQLSVL.

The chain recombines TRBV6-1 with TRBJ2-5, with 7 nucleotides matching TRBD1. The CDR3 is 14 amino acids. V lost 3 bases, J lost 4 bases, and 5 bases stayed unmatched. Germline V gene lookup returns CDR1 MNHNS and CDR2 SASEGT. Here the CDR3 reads CASSDRGSGETQYF. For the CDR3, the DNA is TGTGCCAGCAGTGACAGGGGGAGTGGAGAGACCCAGTACTTC.

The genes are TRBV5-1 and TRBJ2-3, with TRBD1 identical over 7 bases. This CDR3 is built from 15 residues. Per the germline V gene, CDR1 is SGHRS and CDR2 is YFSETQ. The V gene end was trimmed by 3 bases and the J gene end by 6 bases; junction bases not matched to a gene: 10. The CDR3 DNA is TGCGCCAGCAGCTCCGACCGGACAGGACGGGATACGCAGTATTTT. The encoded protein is CASSSDRTGRDTQYF.

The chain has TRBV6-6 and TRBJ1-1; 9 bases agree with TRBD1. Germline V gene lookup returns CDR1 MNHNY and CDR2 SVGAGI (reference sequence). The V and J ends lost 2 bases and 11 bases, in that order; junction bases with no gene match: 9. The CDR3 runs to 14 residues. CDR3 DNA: TGTGCCAGCAGTTACAATCTGGACAGGGGAGGCGCTTTCTTT. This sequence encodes CASSYNLDRGGAFF.

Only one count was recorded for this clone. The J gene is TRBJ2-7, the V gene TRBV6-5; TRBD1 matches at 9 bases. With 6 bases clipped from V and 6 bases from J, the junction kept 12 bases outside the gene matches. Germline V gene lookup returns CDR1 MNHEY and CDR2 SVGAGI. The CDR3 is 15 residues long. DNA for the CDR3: TGTGCCAGCAGCCGACAAAACAGGGGGCTCGGCGAGCAGTACTTC. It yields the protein CASSRQNRGLGEQYF.

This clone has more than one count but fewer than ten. The CDR3 spells CASSPGGLAGTYNEQFF. CDR3 bases: TGTGCCAGCAGCCCCGGGGGACTAGCGGGGACCTACAATGAGCAGTTCTTC. This rearrangement joins TRBV7-2 to TRBJ2-1; 13 bases agree with TRBD2. V lost 5 bases to trimming and J lost 2 bases; unmatched junction nucleotides: 6. CDR1 and CDR2 from the germline V gene are SGHTA and FQGNSA. The CDR3 sequence is 17 residues long.

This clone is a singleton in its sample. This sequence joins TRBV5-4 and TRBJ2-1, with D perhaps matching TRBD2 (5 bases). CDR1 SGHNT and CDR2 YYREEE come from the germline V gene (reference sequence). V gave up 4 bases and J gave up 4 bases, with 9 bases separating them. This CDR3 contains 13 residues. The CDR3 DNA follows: TGTGCCAGCAGCACGAGCGGATACAATGAGCAGTTCTTC. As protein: CASSTSGYNEQFF. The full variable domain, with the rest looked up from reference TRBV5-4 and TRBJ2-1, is ETGVTQSPTHLIKTRGQQVTLRCSSQSGHNTVSWYQQALGQGPQFIFQYYREEENGRGNFPPRFSGLQFPNYSSELNVNALELDDSALYLCASSTSGYNEQFFGPGTRLTVL.

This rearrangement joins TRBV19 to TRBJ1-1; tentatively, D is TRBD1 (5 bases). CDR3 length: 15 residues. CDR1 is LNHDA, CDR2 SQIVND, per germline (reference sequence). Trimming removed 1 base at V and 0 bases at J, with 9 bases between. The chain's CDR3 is CASSIVGQMNTEAFF. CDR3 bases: TGTGCCAGTAGTATAGTAGGACAAATGAACACTGAAGCTTTCTTT.

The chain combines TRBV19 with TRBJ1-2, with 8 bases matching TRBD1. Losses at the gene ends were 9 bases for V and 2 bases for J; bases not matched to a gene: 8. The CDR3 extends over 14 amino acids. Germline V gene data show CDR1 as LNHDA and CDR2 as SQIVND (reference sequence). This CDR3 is CASKGQGNNYGYTF. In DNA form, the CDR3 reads TGTGCCAGCAAAGGACAGGGAAACAACTATGGCTACACCTTC.

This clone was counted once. The CDR3 DNA follows: TGCGCCAGCAGCCAAGATCTGGCAATCTCTGGGGCCAACGTCCTGACTTTC. Translated, it gives CASSQDLAISGANVLTF. The chain combines TRBV4-3 with TRBJ2-6; no clear D gene. CDR1 and CDR2 from the germline V gene are LGHNA and YSLEER. The CDR3 totals 17 residues. Deletions cut 0 bases from V and 0 bases from J, with 9 bases between.

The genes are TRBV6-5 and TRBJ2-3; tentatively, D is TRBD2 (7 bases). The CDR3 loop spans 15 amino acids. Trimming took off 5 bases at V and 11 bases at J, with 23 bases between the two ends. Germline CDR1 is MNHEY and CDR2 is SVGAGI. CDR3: CASSPRGGVVSEQYF. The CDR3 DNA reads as TGTGCCAGCAGTCCCCGAGGGGGGGTAGTTTCGGAGCAGTATTTT.

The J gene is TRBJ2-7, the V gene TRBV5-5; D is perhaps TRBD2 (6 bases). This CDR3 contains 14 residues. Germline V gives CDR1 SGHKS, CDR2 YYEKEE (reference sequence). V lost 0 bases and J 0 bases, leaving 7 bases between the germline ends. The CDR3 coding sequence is TGTGCCAGCAGCTTGGTCGGGGGCTCCTACGAGCAGTACTTC. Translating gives CASSLVGGSYEQYF.

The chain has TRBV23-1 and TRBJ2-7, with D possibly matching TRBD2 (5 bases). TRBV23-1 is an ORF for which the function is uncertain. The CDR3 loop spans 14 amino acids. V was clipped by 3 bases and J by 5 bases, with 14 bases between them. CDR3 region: CASSQSGSSHEQYF. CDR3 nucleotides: TGCGCCAGCAGTCAGTCGGGGTCCAGCCACGAGCAGTACTTC.

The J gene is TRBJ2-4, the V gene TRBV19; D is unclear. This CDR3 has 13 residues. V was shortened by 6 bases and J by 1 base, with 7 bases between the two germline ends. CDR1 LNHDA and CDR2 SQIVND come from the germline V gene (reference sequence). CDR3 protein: CASRSGAKNIQYF. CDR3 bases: TGTGCCAGTAGATCCGGGGCCAAAAACATTCAGTACTTC.

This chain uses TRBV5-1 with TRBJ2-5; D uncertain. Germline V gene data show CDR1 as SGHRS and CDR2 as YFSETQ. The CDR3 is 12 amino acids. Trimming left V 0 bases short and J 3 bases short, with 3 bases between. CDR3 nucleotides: TGCGCCAGCAGCTTGGCCAAAGAGACCCAGTACTTC. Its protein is CASSLAKETQYF.

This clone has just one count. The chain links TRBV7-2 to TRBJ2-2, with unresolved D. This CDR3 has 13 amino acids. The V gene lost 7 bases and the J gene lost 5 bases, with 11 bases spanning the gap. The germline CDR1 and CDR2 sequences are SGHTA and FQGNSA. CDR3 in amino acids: CASTPVDTGELFF. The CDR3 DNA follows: TGTGCCAGCACCCCTGTAGATACCGGGGAGCTGTTTTTT.

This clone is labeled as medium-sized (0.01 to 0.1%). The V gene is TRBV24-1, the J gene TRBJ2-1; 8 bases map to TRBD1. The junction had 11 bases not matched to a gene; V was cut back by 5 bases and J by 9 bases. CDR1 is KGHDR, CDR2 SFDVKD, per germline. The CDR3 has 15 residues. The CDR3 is CATSGLHSTGAEQFF. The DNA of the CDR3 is TGTGCCACCAGTGGACTACACTCGACAGGGGCTGAGCAGTTCTTC.

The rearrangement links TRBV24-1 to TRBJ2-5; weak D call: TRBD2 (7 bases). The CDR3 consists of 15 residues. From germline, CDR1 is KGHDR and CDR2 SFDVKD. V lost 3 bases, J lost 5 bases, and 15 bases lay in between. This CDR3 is CATSDRAGAKETQYF. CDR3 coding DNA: TGTGCCACCAGTGATCGGGCGGGGGCCAAGGAGACCCAGTACTTC.

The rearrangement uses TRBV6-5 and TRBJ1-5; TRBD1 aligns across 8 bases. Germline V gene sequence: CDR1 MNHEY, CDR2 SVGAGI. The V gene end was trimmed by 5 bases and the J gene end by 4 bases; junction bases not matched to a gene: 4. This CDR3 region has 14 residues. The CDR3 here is CASSRQGMNQPQHF. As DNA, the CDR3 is TGTGCCAGCAGTCGACAGGGGATGAATCAGCCCCAGCATTTT.